Shown below are 12 T cell receptor beta chains from a single sample sequenced in a study of OX40 agonist ivuxolimab in advanced cancers. The method was immunoSEQ multiplex PCR; TCRdb's version includes in-frame clones alone and lacks a portion of them. The sample records tens of thousands of clones, approximately 84% being singletons. Sequenced material: CD4+ or CD8+ T cells sorted from blood, taken in a trial of the OX40 agonist ivuxolimab. The receptor set was obtained from an adult with an advanced solid tumor such as melanoma, head and neck, liver or kidney cancer.

The chain couples TRBV27 to TRBJ1-1; possible D gene TRBD1, 5 bases. V was trimmed by 1 base and J by 5 bases, leaving 14 bases between them. Germline loops: CDR1 MNHEY, CDR2 SMNVEV (reference sequence). This CDR3 has 15 amino acids. The CDR3 is CASSLFGREDTEAFF. In nucleotides, the CDR3 is TGTGCCAGCAGTTTATTCGGCAGGGAGGATACTGAAGCTTTCTTT.

The chain has TRBV6-5 and TRBJ2-3, with a tentative D call TRBD2 (6 bases). The V gene lost 2 bases and the J gene lost 0 bases, with 9 bases spanning the gap. The CDR3 length is 15 residues. Germline CDR1 and CDR2: MNHEY and SVGAGI. The CDR3 spells CASSYAAGSTDTQYF. The CDR3 region has the DNA TGTGCCAGCAGTTACGCGGCGGGGAGCACAGATACGCAGTATTTT.

CDR3 nucleotides: TGTGCCAGCAGCTTAGGGGGCAGAAATAATTCACCCCTCCACTTT. It yields the protein CASSLGGRNNSPLHF. This chain joins TRBV13 and TRBJ1-6; unclear D gene. The germline V gene has CDR1 PRHDT and CDR2 FYEKMQ (reference sequence). Deletions cut 0 bases from V and 5 bases from J, with 8 bases between. The CDR3 contains 15 residues.

V usage is TRBV27 and J usage is TRBJ1-2; 7 bases are shared with TRBD1. The CDR3 totals 13 residues. Trimming took 3 bases from V and 6 from J; bases not matched to a gene: 4. Germline V CDR1 and CDR2: MNHEY, SMNVEV (reference sequence). CDR3 amino acids: CASSLLTGDGYTF. As DNA, the CDR3 is TGTGCCAGCAGTTTGCTTACAGGGGATGGCTACACCTTC.

The rearrangement links TRBV5-4 to TRBJ2-3; a weak D match, TRBD1 (6 bases). Deletions cut 4 bases from V and 0 bases from J, with 12 bases between. Germline V CDR1 and CDR2: SGHNT, YYREEE (reference sequence). The CDR3 extends over 15 amino acids. The CDR3 nucleotides are TGTGCCAGCAGCCTCAGGGGACCTAGCACAGATACGCAGTATTTT. Encoded protein: CASSLRGPSTDTQYF.

This chain uses TRBV19 with TRBJ1-5; no reliable D call. Germline CDR1 and CDR2: LNHDA and SQIVND (reference sequence). Trimming removed 3 bases from V and 0 bases from J, with 9 bases in between. This CDR3 has 15 residues. CDR3 coding DNA: TGTGCCAGTAGTATTTCGGACGGTAGCAATCAGCCCCAGCATTTT. Amino acid sequence: CASSISDGSNQPQHF. Together with reference TRBV19 and TRBJ1-5, the CDR3 gives the full variable domain: DGGITQSPKYLFRKEGQNVTLSCEQNLNHDAMYWYRQDPGQGLRLIYYSQIVNDFQKGDIAEGYSVSREKKESFPLTVTSAQKNPTAFYLCASSISDGSNQPQHFGDGTRLSIL.

CDR3 nucleotide sequence: TGCGCCAGCAGTGATCTAGGGACCCCGGACGATGAGCAGTTCTTC. This codes for CASSDLGTPDDEQFF. The chain carries TRBV10-2 and TRBJ2-1; the D gene could be TRBD1 or TRBD2 (5 bases each). Germline loops: CDR1 WSHSY, CDR2 SAAADI. Between the trimmed V and J ends, which lost 3 bases and 8 bases, there was a span of 17 bases. CDR3 length: 15 amino acids.

This clone showed up just a few times. This chain uses TRBV19 with TRBJ2-7; D is uncertain. The V end lost 5 bases, the J end lost 2 bases, and 10 bases lay between the germline ends. Germline V gene sequence: CDR1 LNHDA, CDR2 SQIVND (reference sequence). This CDR3 spans 13 amino acids. The CDR3 loop is CASSAGSAYEQYF. The CDR3 DNA sequence: TGTGCCAGTAGTGCCGGGTCGGCCTACGAGCAGTACTTC.

This CDR3 is CASSATNTPRGYGYTF. DNA for the CDR3: TGTGCCAGCAGCGCAACTAACACCCCAAGAGGCTATGGCTACACCTTC. The rearrangement joins TRBV9 to TRBJ1-2; the D is unclear. This CDR3 is 16 amino acids long. Germline CDR1 and CDR2: SGDLS and YYNGEE. Trimming left V 3 bases short and J 4 bases short, with 19 bases between.

V and J are TRBV7-8 and TRBJ1-4; TRBD1 might be the D (5 bases). The ends were cut back, 7 bases at V and 8 bases at J, with 17 bases in the middle. This CDR3 spans 14 amino acids. The germline CDR1 and CDR2 sequences are SGHVS and FQNEAQ. The CDR3 protein is CASTWGARDEKLFF. The CDR3 DNA reads TGTGCCAGCACCTGGGGAGCGAGGGACGAAAAACTGTTTTTT.

The rearrangement joins TRBV30 to TRBJ2-7; D assignment may be TRBD1 or TRBD2 (5 bases each). CDR3 length equals 13 residues. The ends were cut back, 4 bases at V and 5 bases at J, with 15 bases in the middle. Germline V gives CDR1 GTSNPN, CDR2 SVGIG (reference sequence). This CDR3 is CAWIDGARDEQYF. The CDR3 DNA reads as TGTGCCTGGATAGACGGGGCAAGGGACGAGCAGTACTTC.

The J gene is TRBJ1-1, the V gene TRBV9; no reliable D call. V lost 4 bases and J lost 6, with 16 bases in between. The CDR3 spans 14 residues. The germline gives CDR1 SGDLS, CDR2 YYNGEE. CDR3 loop: CASSSNDGSPEAFF. CDR3 coding DNA: TGTGCCAGCAGCTCCAACGACGGGTCGCCTGAAGCTTTCTTT. Complete variable domain (other parts from reference TRBV9 and TRBJ1-1): DSGVTQTPKHLITATGQRVTLRCSPRSGDLSVYWYQQSLDQGLQFLIQYYNGEERAKGNILERFSAQQFPDLHSELNLSSLELGDSALYFCASSSNDGSPEAFFGQGTRLTVV.